This T cell receptor beta chain was recovered during a study of Tregs in tolerant kidney transplant recipients. Generated by immunoSEQ multiplex PCR, the TCRdb table keeps only in-frame clones and is missing some. This sample has hundreds of thousands of clones, with about four fifths found just once. Germline-derived CDR1 and CDR2 are SGHNT and YYREEE (reference sequence). This CDR3 has 16 amino acids. The ends lost 0 bases at V and 10 bases at J; junction bases unmatched: 8. This clone has a single count. The chain links TRBV5-4 to TRBJ2-1; 12 bases match TRBD2. The sequence came from a human donor in good health. Sequenced sample: CD4+ T cells from blood. The CDR3 DNA follows: TGTGCCAGCAGCTTGGGGGGACTAGCGGGCCGAGGGGAGCAGTTCTTC. Translating it yields CASSLGGLAGRGEQFF.